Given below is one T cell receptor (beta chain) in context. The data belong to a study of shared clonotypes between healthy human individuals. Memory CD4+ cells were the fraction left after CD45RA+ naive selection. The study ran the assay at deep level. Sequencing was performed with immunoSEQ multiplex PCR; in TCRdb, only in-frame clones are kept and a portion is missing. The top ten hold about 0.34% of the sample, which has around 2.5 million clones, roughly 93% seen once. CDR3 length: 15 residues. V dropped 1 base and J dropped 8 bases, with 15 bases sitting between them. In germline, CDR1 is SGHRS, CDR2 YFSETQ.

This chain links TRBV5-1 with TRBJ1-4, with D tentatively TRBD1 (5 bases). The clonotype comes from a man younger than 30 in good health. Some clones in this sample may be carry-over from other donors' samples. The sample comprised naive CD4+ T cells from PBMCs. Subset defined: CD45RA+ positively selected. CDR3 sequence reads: CASSLLRQGGEKLFF. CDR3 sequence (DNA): TGCGCCAGCAGCTTGCTGCGCCAGGGCGGAGAAAAACTGTTTTTT.